The 6 T cell receptor beta chains below all came from one sample that was sequenced in a study of regulatory T cells in long-lasting Graves disease (dated by TCRdb to 2020 to 2023). The intended sense of this specimen's time point label: newly diagnosed GD, antithyroid drugs for less than 3 months. RNA was extracted from PBMCs in TRIzol for both TCR sequencing and RNA sequencing. The library was generated by multiplex PCR. Instrument used: Illumina HiSeq 4000. CDR3 regions were amplified by Arm-PCR with iRepertoire HTBI primers to construct TCR beta libraries. TCRdb reprocessed the public reads (quality trimming at Q25 with fastp, clone calling with MiXCR) and kept in-frame beta chains. Each record represents a unique CDR3 protein, reported with the most common genes and DNA among its rows. This sample gives around 400,000 distinct CDR3 sequences in total; approximately 16% of them show up just once. The top ten constitute over 7% of the sample.

This sample was also put to use in a study of T cells in Graves' hyperthyroidism and ophthalmopathy.

Specimen: peripheral blood mononuclear cells (PBMCs), collected at new diagnosis, from a patient treated with antithyroid drugs. The receptors originated from a woman between 40 and 55 years old with Graves disease. Donor details come from another sample of the same person, matched by shared clones.

This clonotype was counted between two and nine times. In DNA, the CDR3 is TGTGCCAGTAGCCACGGCGCTCGGACCGGCTCGGATGAAAAACTGTTTTTT. This sequence encodes CASSHGARTGSDEKLFF. V and J are TRBV19 and TRBJ1-4; D not certain. CDR3 length: 17 residues. The ends were cut back, 6 bases at V and 6 bases at J, with 23 bases in the middle. Germline assignment: CDR1 LNHDA and CDR2 SQIVND (reference sequence).

At least ten counts were recorded for this clonotype. V and J are TRBV7-2 and TRBJ1-2; TRBD1 might be the D (6 bases). This CDR3 spans 14 amino acids. Germline V lookup: CDR1 SGHTA, CDR2 FQGNSA. V was shortened by 5 bases and J by 6 bases, with 16 bases between the two germline ends. Here the CDR3 DNA reads TGTGCCAGCAGCGTTCCCGGGACAACAAATGGCTACACCTTC. Its protein is CASSVPGTTNGYTF.

A remark on this clonotype: It may be a read error: a sequence one base away is much more abundant. This chain links TRBV28 with TRBJ1-1; a weak D match, TRBD1 (5 bases). V was clipped by 6 bases and J by 7 bases, with 15 bases between them. In germline, CDR1 is MDHEN, CDR2 SYDVKM. The length of the CDR3 is 13 residues. The CDR3 sequence is CASRPGHAYEAFF. The CDR3 coding sequence is TGTGCCAGCAGACCTGGACACGCCTATGAAGCTTTCTTT.

In its sample, this clonotype was seen many times. The chain uses TRBV18 and TRBJ1-3, with a possible D match to TRBD1 (5 bases). V gave up 1 base and J gave up 2 bases, with 9 bases separating them. Germline assignment: CDR1 KGHSH and CDR2 LQKENI. The CDR3 loop spans 15 amino acids. The CDR3 DNA reads as TGTGCCAGCTCACCACTCTCAGGGACTGGAAACACCATATATTTT. Amino acids: CASSPLSGTGNTIYF.

The J gene is TRBJ2-2, the V gene TRBV10-3, with 10 bases aligning to TRBD1. Germline V gene data show CDR1 as ENHRY and CDR2 as SYGVKD. V lost 10 bases, J lost 3 bases, and 11 bases stayed unmatched. CDR3 length: 16 residues. CDR3 sequence (DNA): TGTGCCAGCAGGAGCCCTGGGACAGGGGACACCGGGGAGCTGTTTTTT. Protein product: CASRSPGTGDTGELFF.

This clonotype was picked up many times. Written as DNA, the CDR3 is TGTGCCAGCAGTTTAGGGGCAGTTTACAATGAGCAGTTCTTC. It specifies CASSLGAVYNEQFF. The V gene is TRBV12-3 or TRBV12-4, the J gene TRBJ2-1; the D is unclear. Trimming took 1 base from V and 4 from J, leaving 8 bases between them. This CDR3 is 14 amino acids long.